The 25 T cell receptor beta chains presented below share a single source sample, sequenced in a study of cytomegalovirus exposure and HLA in healthy donors. Primers: 60 Vbeta forward and 13 Jbeta reverse. Repertoires were generated with immunoSEQ multiplex PCR, while TCRdb's copy carries only in-frame clones and drops some. The sample consists of 90,000 to 110,000 clones, approximately 80% of them appearing once. The material sequenced was PBMCs. The receptors shown here come from a woman aged 25 to 39 in good health and CMV-seronegative.

CDR3 protein: CASSGGLAGGLAKNIQYF. Here the CDR3 DNA reads TGTGCCAGCAGCGGGGGACTAGCGGGAGGGCTAGCCAAAAACATTCAGTACTTC. V and J are TRBV5-8 and TRBJ2-4; 16 positions agree with TRBD2. Trimming at V came to 4 bases and at J to 0 bases, leaving 4 bases not matched to a gene. This CDR3 is built from 18 residues. The germline V gene encodes CDR1 SGHTS and CDR2 YDEGEE.

This clone was found a few times. The gene calls are TRBV5-8 and TRBJ1-1; D is unresolved. Germline-derived CDR1 and CDR2 are SGHTS and YDEGEE. The CDR3 runs to 14 residues. Deletions cut 4 bases from V and 3 bases from J, with 13 bases between. The CDR3 region is CASSPGIGDTEAFF. The CDR3 DNA sequence: TGTGCCAGCAGCCCCGGGATCGGGGACACTGAAGCTTTCTTT.

The chain joins TRBV6-5 to TRBJ2-2; TRBD1 matches 9 bases. V shed 5 bases, J shed 5 bases, and the junction held 6 bases outside the gene matches. This CDR3 is 15 amino acids long. In germline, CDR1 is MNHEY, CDR2 SVGAGI. The CDR3 is CASSRDRERTGELFF. Written as DNA, the CDR3 is TGTGCCAGCAGTAGGGACAGGGAGAGGACCGGGGAGCTGTTTTTT.

This chain uses TRBV5-1 with TRBJ2-7; TRBD1 matches at 9 bases. Germline CDR1 SGHRS, CDR2 YFSETQ. V lost 0 bases and J lost 6; bases outside the gene matches: 10. The CDR3 loop spans 16 amino acids. The CDR3: CASSLVAATGGSEQYF. The CDR3 DNA is TGCGCCAGCAGCTTGGTAGCCGCGACAGGGGGATCCGAGCAGTACTTC.

This clone was seen only a few times. The chain has TRBV6-6 and TRBJ2-7; 7 nucleotides align to TRBD1. Per germline, CDR1 MNHNY and CDR2 SVGAGI (reference sequence). The V segment lost 2 bases and the J segment 4 bases; nucleotides outside the gene matches: 8. The CDR3 is made up of 15 amino acids. The CDR3 loop reads CASSYVGTVTYEQYF. CDR3 coding DNA: TGTGCCAGCAGTTACGTCGGGACAGTCACTTACGAGCAGTACTTC.

The chain carries TRBV4-1 and TRBJ1-5; D unresolved. The CDR3 sequence is 13 residues long. The germline gives CDR1 MGHRA, CDR2 YSYEKL. The V gene lost 6 bases and the J gene lost 2 bases, with 8 bases spanning the gap. CDR3 DNA: TGCGCCAGCAGTCTTTCAGGCAATCAGCCCCAGCATTTT. Protein product: CASSLSGNQPQHF.

In this sample, this clone turned up a few times. The rearrangement uses TRBV28 and TRBJ2-3; TRBD2 agrees at 8 bases. This CDR3 is built from 16 residues. V shed 3 bases, J shed 1 base, and the junction held 6 bases outside the gene matches. CDR1 is MDHEN and CDR2 is SYDVKM in the germline V gene. The CDR3 spells CASSLRLLAGTDTQYF. CDR3 sequence (DNA): TGTGCCAGCAGTTTGAGATTACTAGCGGGCACAGATACGCAGTATTTT.

The genes are TRBV30 and TRBJ1-2; no firm D call. The CDR3 length is 15 residues. Germline-derived CDR1 and CDR2 are GTSNPN and SVGIG (reference sequence). Trimming pared 0 bases from V and 10 bases from J, leaving 21 bases between. The DNA of the CDR3 is TGTGCCTGGAGTGTATTAGGAGGTGTGGGCAGCCTCTACACCTTC. It translates to CAWSVLGGVGSLYTF.

J is TRBJ2-3 and V is TRBV6-4; the match to TRBD2 covers 9 bases. Germline V gene sequence: CDR1 MRHNA, CDR2 SNTAGT. The CDR3 contains 15 residues. V shed 4 bases and J 4 bases; nucleotides not matched to a gene: 6. The CDR3 spells CASSVSAGGADTQYF. The CDR3 DNA reads as TGTGCCAGCAGTGTGTCAGCGGGAGGAGCAGATACGCAGTATTTT.

The chain couples TRBV7-9 to TRBJ1-2; 9 bases match TRBD1. The V gene end was trimmed by 4 bases and the J gene end by 6 bases; junction bases not matched to a gene: 9. CDR3 length: 15 amino acids. CDR1 is SEHNR and CDR2 is FQNEAQ in the germline V gene (reference sequence). In DNA, the CDR3 is TGTGCCAGCAGCTGGCCCCCGGGACAGGGAGATGGCTACACCTTC. Encoded protein: CASSWPPGQGDGYTF.

The CDR3 reads CASSGILADSTYEQYF. DNA of the CDR3: TGTGCCAGCTCAGGGATCTTGGCGGACAGTACCTACGAGCAGTACTTC. This sequence joins TRBV18 and TRBJ2-7, with a weak D call TRBD1 (6 bases). Germline V CDR1 and CDR2: KGHSH, LQKENI. The CDR3 loop spans 16 amino acids. V lost 5 bases and J lost 2, with 19 bases in between.

The chain recombines TRBV6-4 with TRBJ2-7, with a weak D call TRBD1 (7 bases). V lost 7 bases, J lost 2 bases, and 12 bases lay in between. The CDR3 runs to 13 residues. Germline V gives CDR1 MRHNA, CDR2 SNTAGT. CDR3 in DNA: TGTGCCAGCACCGGAGGGGGCGCCTACGAGCAGTACTTC. It is translated as CASTGGGAYEQYF.

In nucleotides, the CDR3 is TGTGCCAGCAGTGGCCGGTTTAACACCGGGGAGCTGTTTTTT. Translating it yields CASSGRFNTGELFF. The rearrangement links TRBV6-1 to TRBJ2-2; no clear D gene. The ends were cut back, 4 bases at V and 2 bases at J, with 8 bases in the middle. In germline, CDR1 is MNHNS, CDR2 SASEGT. The CDR3 extends over 14 amino acids.

This chain joins TRBV4-3 and TRBJ2-6; tentative D call: TRBD2 (6 bases). Between the trimmed V and J ends, which lost 7 bases and 0 bases, there was a span of 13 bases. The CDR3 sequence is 16 residues long. Germline V gene data show CDR1 as LGHNA and CDR2 as YSLEER. CDR3 residues: CASTPGEVSGANVLTF. DNA of the CDR3: TGCGCCAGCACCCCCGGGGAGGTCTCTGGGGCCAACGTCCTGACTTTC.

The CDR3 sequence is CASSLLAGKGYTF. Written as DNA, the CDR3 is TGTGCCAGCAGTTTACTGGCAGGGAAGGGCTACACCTTC. The chain combines TRBV28 with TRBJ1-2; TRBD1 is a possible D gene (5 bases). The CDR3 spans 13 residues. Deletions cut 2 bases from V and 8 bases from J, with 12 bases between. Germline values: CDR1 MDHEN, CDR2 SYDVKM.

The genes are TRBV19 and TRBJ2-7; 8 bases are shared with TRBD2. There are 13 residues in the CDR3. The V and J ends lost 7 bases and 4 bases, in that order; junction bases with no gene match: 6. CDR1 and CDR2 from the germline V gene are LNHDA and SQIVND (reference sequence). The CDR3 nucleotides are TGTGCCAGTAACCAGGGACTAGGATACGAGCAGTACTTC. This translates into CASNQGLGYEQYF.

Remarks on this clone: Other DNA sequences from this sample encode an identical CDR3 as well. The chain has TRBV5-1 and TRBJ2-3, with 8 bases matching TRBD2. This CDR3 is 16 amino acids long. V lost 4 bases, J lost 3 bases, and 10 bases stayed unmatched. Germline assignment: CDR1 SGHRS and CDR2 YFSETQ. CDR3 in DNA: TGCGCCAGCAGCCCACGAACTAGCGGTCCGACAGATACGCAGTATTTT. Amino acid sequence: CASSPRTSGPTDTQYF.

The rearrangement uses TRBV5-1 and TRBJ2-2, with 9 bases matching TRBD1. The germline CDR1 and CDR2 sequences are SGHRS and YFSETQ. This CDR3 comprises 16 residues. The ends lost 4 bases at V and 5 bases at J; junction bases unmatched: 9. The CDR3 spells CASSPLGQGSTGELFF. The CDR3 nucleotides read TGCGCCAGCAGCCCCCTGGGACAGGGAAGTACCGGGGAGCTGTTTTTT.

This clone has only one observation. The rearrangement uses TRBV11-3 and TRBJ2-2; D may be TRBD2 (6 bases). Trimming removed 6 bases from V and 5 bases from J, with 7 bases in between. In germline, CDR1 is SGHNT, CDR2 YENEEA. The CDR3 is 12 amino acids. The CDR3 spells CASRAGTGELFF. For the CDR3, the DNA is TGTGCCAGCAGGGCGGGGACCGGGGAGCTGTTTTTT.

The chain employs TRBV5-1 and TRBJ1-2; D remains ambiguous. This CDR3 is 13 amino acids long. Per the germline V gene, CDR1 is SGHRS and CDR2 is YFSETQ. V was clipped by 2 bases and J by 4 bases, with 9 bases between them. The CDR3 region has the DNA TGCGCCAGCAGCTTCGAGGGTGGCTATGGCTACACCTTC. The encoded protein is CASSFEGGYGYTF.

This sequence joins TRBV18 and TRBJ2-3; 12 bases align to TRBD2. The CDR3 totals 19 residues. V lost 1 base and J lost 0; bases outside the gene matches: 8. The V gene's germline CDR1 is KGHSH and CDR2 LQKENI. The CDR3 here is CASSPLPLAGGRSTDTQYF. In DNA form, the CDR3 reads TGTGCCAGCTCACCACTTCCACTAGCGGGAGGTCGTAGCACAGATACGCAGTATTTT.

The chain joins TRBV18 to TRBJ2-2, with D hard to call. The CDR3 has 14 residues. Germline CDR1 KGHSH, CDR2 LQKENI. Deletions cut 4 bases from V and 4 bases from J, with 10 bases between. CDR3 region: CASSLPRPTGELFF. The CDR3 region has the DNA TGTGCCAGCTCACTCCCGAGGCCCACCGGGGAGCTGTTTTTT.

This rearrangement joins TRBV11-2 to TRBJ2-7; 8 nucleotides align to TRBD1. Germline V CDR1 and CDR2: SGHAT, FQNNGV. Trimming removed 5 bases from V and 5 bases from J; junction bases left unmatched: 23. CDR3 length equals 19 residues. CDR3 coding DNA: TGTGCCAGCAGCCCCCGGGTTCCGCCTCGGGGGACAGGCTTCGACGAGCAGTACTTC. Protein sequence: CASSPRVPPRGTGFDEQYF. Combining the CDR3 with reference TRBV11-2 and TRBJ2-7 gives the whole variable domain EAGVAQSPRYKIIEKRQSVAFWCNPISGHATLYWYQQILGQGPKLLIQFQNNGVVDDSQLPKDRFSAERLKGVDSTLKIQPAKLEDSAVYLCASSPRVPPRGTGFDEQYFGPGTRLTVT.

J is TRBJ1-2 and V is TRBV5-1; 8 nucleotides match TRBD1. The CDR3 is made up of 12 amino acids. Per the germline V gene, CDR1 is SGHRS and CDR2 is YFSETQ. The V gene end was trimmed by 4 bases and the J gene end by 9 bases; junction bases not matched to a gene: 5. CDR3 in amino acids: CASSTGQASYTF. CDR3 sequence (DNA): TGCGCCAGCAGCACGGGACAGGCGAGCTACACCTTC.

CDR3 coding DNA: TGTGCCAGCAGCTTAATGGCGGGAGGGCCCCCTCCGCAGTATTTT. Translating gives CASSLMAGGPPPQYF. The rearrangement links TRBV7-2 to TRBJ2-3; 9 bases fit TRBD2. J was trimmed by 10 bases and V by 2 bases; bases with no gene match: 10. Germline V gene data show CDR1 as SGHTA and CDR2 as FQGNSA. This CDR3 spans 15 amino acids.